This TCR beta chain was sequenced in a study of blood T cells in healthy people across ages (dated by TCRdb to between 2014 and 2017). Notes on the research overall: Template switching captured roughly one uniquely barcoded TCR beta cDNA molecule per two T cells in model experiments. To track age-related changes in TCR beta repertoire diversity, the study relied on deep sequencing normalized with unique cDNA molecular identifiers. The donors were divided into four age groups: young (average around 16 years), middle-aged (roughly 40), aged (about 61) and long-lived (roughly 82). To avoid experimental bias, donors of different ages were spread randomly across the sequencing lanes. Using the same blood draw, the study looked at two additional independent replicas of 1 million unique cDNA reads for two donors, one aged 18 to 30 and the other aged 80 or older. General study outcomes and caveats: Observed TCR beta diversity per million T cells fell roughly linearly with age, and a significant reduction was already apparent by age roughly 41. Donor CMV infection status was unknown, potentially confounding age-related changes in expanded clonotypes. Total diversity estimates from one million sequenced T cells were considered lower bounds and underestimates. The percentage of naive T cells measured by flow cytometry correlated strongly with observed TCR beta diversity. The long-lived group showed more naive CD4+ T cells, fewer expanded clones and increased TCR diversity than the aged group, suggesting age selection. Conclusive comparison of naive and antigen-experienced compartments was prevented by the profiling of bulk unsorted PBMCs.

Libraries were made using 5' RACE. Sequenced using an Illumina HiSeq 2500. The second PCR ran for about 7 to 11 cycles and used a J-beta primer mix along with a sample-barcoded 5' primer. A unique molecular identifier was introduced onto each TCR beta cDNA molecule by a template-switch 5' adaptor carrying 12 random nucleotides. At least 2.5 million CDR3-containing paired-end reads were obtained from each sample. First-strand cDNA synthesis was performed from all RNA using the Mint cDNA synthesis kit, with priming by a TRBC-specific oligonucleotide. After uracil-DNA glycosylase treatment, a first 18-cycle PCR used universal primers M1SS and BC2_uni_R on all cDNA. As for the authors' bioinformatics: For normalization, 1 million high-quality reads were randomly selected from each sample, with every read carrying a distinct molecular identifier. Reads with shared molecular identifiers were discarded instead of being binned into consensus sequences. CDR3 identification, clonotype clustering and error correction used MiTCR with a Q25 quality threshold and the strictest error-elimination algorithm. A nonparametric unseen species model with Euler transformation was used to estimate lower-bound total TCR beta diversity. TCRdb reran the public reads through fastp at Q25 and MiXCR, keeping productive beta chains. Rows merge per CDR3 protein into single entries with the most common DNA and genes. These V and J calls rely on TCRdb rather than the paper's analysis. Here the sample has about 650,000 distinct CDR3 sequences; roughly 30% occur a single time. Over 15% of the sample belongs to the ten largest clones.

Systemically healthy Caucasian individuals from Russia, 35 to 50 in total and aged about 6 to 95 years, were included as donors. Each donor gave ten milliliters of peripheral blood, collected into EDTA-treated Vacutainer tubes. Ficoll-Paque density-gradient centrifugation was used to isolate PBMCs, with at least 6 million per sample. Total RNA was extracted from PBMCs with Trizol reagent, with at least 5 micrograms obtained per sample. For every donor, an aliquot of PBMCs went through flow cytometry to measure the percentages of naive CD45RAhigh/CD27high T cells. The CDR3 holds 14 amino acids from the cysteine to the phenylalanine. The CDR3 DNA has 42 bases and is translated from base 1. V loses 0 bases, J loses 8 bases, and the germline ends lie 13 bases apart. Taken from the germline V gene, the CDR1 and CDR2 loops are MGHDK and SYGVNS. Comment on this clonotype: The antigen this receptor binds is unknown. Per-base qualities were not stored, and no clone one base away is much larger.

Sequencing was performed on blood. This sequence was found in a woman older than 75 in good health. Donor details come from another sample of the same person, matched by shared clones. This receptor chain uses TRBV25-1 and TRBJ1-1; tentative D gene TRBD1, with 5 bases matching. The CDR3 protein: CASSEYEGAGEAFF. In nucleotide form, the sequence is TGTGCCAGCAGTGAATATGAAGGGGCGGGAGAAGCTTTCTTT.